The 5 T cell receptor beta chains given below trace back to one sample, sequenced in a study of blood T cells in healthy people across ages. A second PCR of 7 to 11 cycles used a sample-barcoded 5' primer and a J-beta primer mix. TCRdb reanalysed the 5' RACE reads using MiXCR and keeps one entry per CDR3 protein. Seen here are some 1.5 million distinct CDR3 sequences, 25% to 30% observed once, and the top ten hold about 7.7%. Sequenced sample: blood. The receptor source for this set is a young woman in good health.

This clonotype was seen at least ten times. This chain uses TRBV29-1 with TRBJ2-1; the match to TRBD2 covers 9 bases. The CDR3 runs to 13 residues. Germline-derived CDR1 and CDR2 are SQVTM and ANQGSEA. V was clipped by 4 bases and J by 6 bases; unmatched bases: 4. The CDR3 DNA is TGCAGCGTTGCGGCTAGCGGGACCAATGAGCAGTTCTTC. This codes for CSVAASGTNEQFF.

This clonotype was detected ten times or more. V is TRBV28 and J is TRBJ2-7; tentatively, D is TRBD1 (5 bases). The V end was cut by 5 bases, the J end by 0 bases, with 14 bases between. The CDR3 length is 15 residues. CDR1 MDHEN and CDR2 SYDVKM come from the germline V gene. CDR3 coding DNA: TGTGCCAGCAGTCAACCAGGGAAAAGCTCCTACGAGCAGTACTTC. This encodes CASSQPGKSSYEQYF.

There are a few counts of this clonotype. The chain uses TRBV11-2 and TRBJ1-1; D not certain. The CDR3 is made up of 16 amino acids. Deletions cut 4 bases from V and 1 base from J, with 16 bases between. CDR1 and CDR2 from the germline V gene are SGHAT and FQNNGV. The CDR3, as DNA: TGTGCCAGCAGCTACCCCCGGTCGGCTAAGAACACTGAAGCTTTCTTT. It codes for CASSYPRSAKNTEAFF.

This clonotype was found many times. This sequence joins TRBV7-9 and TRBJ1-2; D not resolved. CDR3 size: 12 residues. V lost 5 bases, J lost 4 bases, and 8 bases lay in between. In germline, CDR1 is SEHNR, CDR2 FQNEAQ (reference sequence). CDR3 DNA: TGTGCCAGCAGCCAAACAGTCTATGGCTACACCTTC. It is translated as CASSQTVYGYTF.

This clonotype has a handful of counts. J is TRBJ2-4 and V is TRBV30, with 10 bases identical to TRBD2. The DNA end favors TRBJ2-7, so the J call may be wrong. The germline V gene encodes CDR1 GTSNPN and CDR2 SVGIG (reference sequence). The length of the CDR3 is 16 residues. CDR3: CAWSVLHGTSAYEQYF. The DNA of the CDR3 is TGTGCCTGGAGTGTACTTCACGGGACTAGCGCCTACGAGCAGTACTTC.